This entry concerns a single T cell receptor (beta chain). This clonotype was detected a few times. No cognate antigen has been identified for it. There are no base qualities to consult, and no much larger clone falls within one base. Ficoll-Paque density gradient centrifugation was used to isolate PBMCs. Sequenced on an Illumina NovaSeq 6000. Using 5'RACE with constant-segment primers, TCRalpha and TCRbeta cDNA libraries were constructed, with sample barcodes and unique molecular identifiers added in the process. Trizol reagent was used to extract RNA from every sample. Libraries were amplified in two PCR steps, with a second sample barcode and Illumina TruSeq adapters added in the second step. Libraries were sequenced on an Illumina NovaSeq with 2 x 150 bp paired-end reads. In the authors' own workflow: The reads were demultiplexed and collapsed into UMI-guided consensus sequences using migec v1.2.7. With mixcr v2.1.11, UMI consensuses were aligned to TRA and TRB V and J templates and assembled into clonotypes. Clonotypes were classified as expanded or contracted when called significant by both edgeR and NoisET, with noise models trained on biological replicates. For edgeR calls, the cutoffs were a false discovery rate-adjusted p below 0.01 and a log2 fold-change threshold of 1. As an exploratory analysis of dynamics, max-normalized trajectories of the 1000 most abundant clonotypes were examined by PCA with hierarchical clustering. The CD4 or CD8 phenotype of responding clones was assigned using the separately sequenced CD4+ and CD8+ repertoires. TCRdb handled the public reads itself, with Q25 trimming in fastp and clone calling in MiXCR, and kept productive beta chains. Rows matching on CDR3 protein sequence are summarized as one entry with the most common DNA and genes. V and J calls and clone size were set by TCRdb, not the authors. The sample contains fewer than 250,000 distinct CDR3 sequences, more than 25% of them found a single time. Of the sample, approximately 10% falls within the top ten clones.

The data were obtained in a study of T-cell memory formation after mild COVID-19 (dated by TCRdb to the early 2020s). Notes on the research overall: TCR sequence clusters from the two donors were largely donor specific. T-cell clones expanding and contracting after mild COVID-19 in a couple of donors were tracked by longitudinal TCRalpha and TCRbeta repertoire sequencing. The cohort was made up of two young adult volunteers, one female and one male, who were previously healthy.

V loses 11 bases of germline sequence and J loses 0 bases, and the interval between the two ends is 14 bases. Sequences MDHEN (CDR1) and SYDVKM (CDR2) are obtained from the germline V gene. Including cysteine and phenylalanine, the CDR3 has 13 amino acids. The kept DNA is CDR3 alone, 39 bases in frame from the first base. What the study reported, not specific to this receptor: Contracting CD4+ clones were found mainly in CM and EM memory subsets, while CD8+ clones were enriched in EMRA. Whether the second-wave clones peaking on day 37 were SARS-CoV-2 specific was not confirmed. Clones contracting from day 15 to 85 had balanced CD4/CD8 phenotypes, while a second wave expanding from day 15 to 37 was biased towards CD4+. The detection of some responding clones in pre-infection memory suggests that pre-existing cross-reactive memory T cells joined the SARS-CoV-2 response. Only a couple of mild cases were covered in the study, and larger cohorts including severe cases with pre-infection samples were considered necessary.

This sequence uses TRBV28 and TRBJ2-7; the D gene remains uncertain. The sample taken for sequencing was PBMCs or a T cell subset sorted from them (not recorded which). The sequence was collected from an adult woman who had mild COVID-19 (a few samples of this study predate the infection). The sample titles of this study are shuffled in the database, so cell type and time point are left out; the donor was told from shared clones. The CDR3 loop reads CAGSRRNSYEQYF. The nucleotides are TGTGCCGGATCAAGGCGAAACTCCTACGAGCAGTACTTC.